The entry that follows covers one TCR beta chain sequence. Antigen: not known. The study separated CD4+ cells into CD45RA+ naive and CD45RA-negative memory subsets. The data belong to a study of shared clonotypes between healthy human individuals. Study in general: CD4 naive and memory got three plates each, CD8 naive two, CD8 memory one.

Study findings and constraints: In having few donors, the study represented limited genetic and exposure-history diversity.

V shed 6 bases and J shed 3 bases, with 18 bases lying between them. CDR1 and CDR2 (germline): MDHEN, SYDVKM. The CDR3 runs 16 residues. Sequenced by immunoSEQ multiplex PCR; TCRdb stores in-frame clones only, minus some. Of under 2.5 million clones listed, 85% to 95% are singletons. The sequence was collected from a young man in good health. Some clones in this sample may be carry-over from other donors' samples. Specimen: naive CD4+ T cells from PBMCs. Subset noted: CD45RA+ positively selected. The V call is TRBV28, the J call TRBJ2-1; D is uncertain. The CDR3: CASSPTVAVLYNEQFF. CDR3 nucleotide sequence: TGTGCCAGCAGCCCGACGGTGGCGGTCCTCTACAATGAGCAGTTCTTC.